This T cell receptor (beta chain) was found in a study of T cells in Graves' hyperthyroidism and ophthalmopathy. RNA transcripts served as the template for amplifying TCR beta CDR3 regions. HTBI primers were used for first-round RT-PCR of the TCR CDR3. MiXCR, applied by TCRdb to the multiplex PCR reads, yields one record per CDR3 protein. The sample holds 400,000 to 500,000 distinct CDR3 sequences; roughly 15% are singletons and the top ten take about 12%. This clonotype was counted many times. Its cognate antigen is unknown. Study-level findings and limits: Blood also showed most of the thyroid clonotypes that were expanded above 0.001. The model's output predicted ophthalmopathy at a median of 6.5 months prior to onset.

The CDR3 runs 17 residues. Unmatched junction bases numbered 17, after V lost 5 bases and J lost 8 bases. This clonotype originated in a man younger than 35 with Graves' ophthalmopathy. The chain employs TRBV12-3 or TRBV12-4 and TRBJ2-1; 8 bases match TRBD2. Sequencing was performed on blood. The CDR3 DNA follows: TGTGCCAGCAGTCCTCTCAACCCGGGACTAGGGTCCCATGAGCAGTTCTTC. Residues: CASSPLNPGLGSHEQFF.